This T cell receptor beta chain stems from a study of T cell clones after liver transplantation. About the study: Patients counted as tolerant after at least one year off all immunosuppression, enzymes not exceeding twice normal.

Measured with immunoSEQ multiplex PCR; TCRdb has only the in-frame clones, and not every one. The sample shows 75,000 to 100,000 clones, about 82% of them seen only once. Between the trimmed V and J ends, which lost 0 bases and 4 bases, there was a span of 13 bases. There are 15 residues in the CDR3. Germline loops: CDR1 SGDLS, CDR2 YYNGEE. Here the sequenced sample was CD4+ T cells from blood, taken around 45 months after liver transplant. The sequence was collected from a human patient who received a liver transplant. Some T cells may be provided by the graft donor. The genes are TRBV9 and TRBJ2-5; D call uncertain. This chain's CDR3 is CASSVGAAFGETQYF. The DNA of the CDR3 is TGTGCCAGCAGCGTAGGGGCTGCATTCGGAGAGACCCAGTACTTC. The full variable domain, in which reference TRBV9 and TRBJ2-5 provide the parts outside the CDR3, is DSGVTQTPKHLITATGQRVTLRCSPRSGDLSVYWYQQSLDQGLQFLIQYYNGEERAKGNILERFSAQQFPDLHSELNLSSLELGDSALYFCASSVGAAFGETQYFGPGTRLLVL.